This T cell receptor (beta chain) originates from a study of blood T cell repertoires in COVID-19. About the study: Samples of COVID-19 (acute and convalescent) were obtained from the United States, Italy and Spain. In each case, the material was cDNA or gDNA derived from T cells, B-cell-depleted T cells, or PBMCs.

Original processing notes: The assay estimated nucleated cells by amplifying reference gene primers. TCRdb keeps only in-frame clones here, not all; method: immunoSEQ multiplex PCR. D and trimming were read from the DNA, whereas the V and J calls and clone size are those reported in that table. The sample comprises roughly 200,000 clones, roughly four fifths of which are singletons, and less than 2% rests with the top ten. Germline CDR1 and CDR2: SGHNT and YYREEE (reference sequence). The V gene lost 0 bases and the J gene lost 3 bases, with 7 bases spanning the gap. The CDR3 totals 14 residues. Specimen: peripheral blood. The clonotype originates from a human donor in a cohort sampled during active COVID-19. The chain employs TRBV5-4 and TRBJ1-5; TRBD1 might be the D (5 bases). The CDR3 spells CASSLDRNNQPQHF. CDR3 nucleotide sequence: TGTGCCAGCAGCTTGGACAGGAACAATCAGCCCCAGCATTTT.